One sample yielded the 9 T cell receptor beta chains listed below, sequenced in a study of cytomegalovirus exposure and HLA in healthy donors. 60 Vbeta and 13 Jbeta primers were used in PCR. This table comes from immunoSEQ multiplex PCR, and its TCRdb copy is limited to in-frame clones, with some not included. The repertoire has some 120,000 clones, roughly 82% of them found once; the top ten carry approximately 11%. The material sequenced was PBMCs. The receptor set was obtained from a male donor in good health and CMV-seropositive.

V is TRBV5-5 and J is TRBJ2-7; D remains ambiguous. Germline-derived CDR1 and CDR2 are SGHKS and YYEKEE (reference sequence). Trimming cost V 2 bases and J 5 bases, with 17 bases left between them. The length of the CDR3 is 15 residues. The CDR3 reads CASSFLTPYSDEQYF. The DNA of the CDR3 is TGTGCCAGCAGCTTCTTGACACCCTATTCGGACGAGCAGTACTTC. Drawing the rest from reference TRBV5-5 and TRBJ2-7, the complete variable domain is DAGVTQSPTHLIKTRGQQVTLRCSPISGHKSVSWYQQVLGQGPQFIFQYYEKEERGRGNFPDRFSARQFPNYSSELNVNALLLGDSALYLCASSFLTPYSDEQYFGPGTRLTVT.

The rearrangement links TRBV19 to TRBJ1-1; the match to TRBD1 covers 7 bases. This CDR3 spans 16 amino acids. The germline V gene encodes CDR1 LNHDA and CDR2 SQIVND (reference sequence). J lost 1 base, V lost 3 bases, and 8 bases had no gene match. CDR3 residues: CASSITQTGTNTEAFF. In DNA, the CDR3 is TGTGCCAGTAGTATCACTCAGACAGGGACGAACACTGAAGCTTTCTTT.

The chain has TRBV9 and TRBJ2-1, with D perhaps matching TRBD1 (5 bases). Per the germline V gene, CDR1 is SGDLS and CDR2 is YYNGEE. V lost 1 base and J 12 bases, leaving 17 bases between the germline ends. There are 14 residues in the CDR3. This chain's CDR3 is CASSVRAGIYSQFF. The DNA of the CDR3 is TGTGCCAGCAGCGTAAGGGCAGGGATTTACTCGCAGTTCTTC.

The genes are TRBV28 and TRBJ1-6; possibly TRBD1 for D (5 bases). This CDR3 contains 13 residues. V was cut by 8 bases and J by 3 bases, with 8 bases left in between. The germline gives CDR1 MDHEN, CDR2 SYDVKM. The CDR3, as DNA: TGTGCCAGCGGACAAAACTATAATTCACCCCTCCACTTT. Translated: CASGQNYNSPLHF.

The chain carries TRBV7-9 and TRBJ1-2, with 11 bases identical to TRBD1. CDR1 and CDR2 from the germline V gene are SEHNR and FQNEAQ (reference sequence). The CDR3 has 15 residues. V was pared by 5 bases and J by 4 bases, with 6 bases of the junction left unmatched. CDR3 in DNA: TGTGCCAGCAGCCACGGACAGGGGGCGGGCTATGGCTACACCTTC. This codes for CASSHGQGAGYGYTF.

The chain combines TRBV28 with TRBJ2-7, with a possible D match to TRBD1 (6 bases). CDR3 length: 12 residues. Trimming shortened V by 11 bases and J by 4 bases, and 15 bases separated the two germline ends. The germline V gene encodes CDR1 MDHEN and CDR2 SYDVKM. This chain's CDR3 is CAAEDSSYEQYF. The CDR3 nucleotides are TGTGCCGCAGAGGACAGCAGTTACGAGCAGTACTTC.

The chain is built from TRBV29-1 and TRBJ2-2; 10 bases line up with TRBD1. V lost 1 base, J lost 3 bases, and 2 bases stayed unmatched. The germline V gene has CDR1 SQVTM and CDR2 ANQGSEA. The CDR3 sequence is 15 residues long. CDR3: CSVEGDRGYTGELFF. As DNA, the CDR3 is TGCAGCGTTGAAGGGGACAGGGGTTACACCGGGGAGCTGTTTTTT.

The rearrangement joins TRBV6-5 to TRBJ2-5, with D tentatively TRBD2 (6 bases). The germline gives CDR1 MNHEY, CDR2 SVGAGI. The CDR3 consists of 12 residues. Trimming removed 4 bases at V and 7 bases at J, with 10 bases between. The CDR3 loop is CASSSTRATQYF. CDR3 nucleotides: TGTGCCAGCAGTTCGACTAGGGCGACCCAGTACTTC.

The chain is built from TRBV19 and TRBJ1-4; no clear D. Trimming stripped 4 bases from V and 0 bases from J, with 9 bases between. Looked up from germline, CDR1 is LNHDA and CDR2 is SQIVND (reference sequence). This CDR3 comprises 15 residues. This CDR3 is CASSTGLPTNEKLFF. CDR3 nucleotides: TGTGCCAGTAGTACTGGACTACCAACTAATGAAAAACTGTTTTTT.